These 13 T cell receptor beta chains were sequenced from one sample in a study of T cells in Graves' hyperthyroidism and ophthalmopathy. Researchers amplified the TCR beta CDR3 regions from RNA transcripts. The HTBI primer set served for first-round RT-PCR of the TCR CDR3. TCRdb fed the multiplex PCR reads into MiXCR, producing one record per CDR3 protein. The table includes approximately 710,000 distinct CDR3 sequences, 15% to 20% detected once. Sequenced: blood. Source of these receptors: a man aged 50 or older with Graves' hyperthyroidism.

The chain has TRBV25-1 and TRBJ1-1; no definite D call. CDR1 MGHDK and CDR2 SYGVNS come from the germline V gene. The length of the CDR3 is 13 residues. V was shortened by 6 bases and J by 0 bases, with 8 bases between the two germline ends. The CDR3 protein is CASRAPLNTEAFF. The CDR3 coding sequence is TGTGCCAGCAGGGCCCCGCTGAACACTGAAGCTTTCTTT.

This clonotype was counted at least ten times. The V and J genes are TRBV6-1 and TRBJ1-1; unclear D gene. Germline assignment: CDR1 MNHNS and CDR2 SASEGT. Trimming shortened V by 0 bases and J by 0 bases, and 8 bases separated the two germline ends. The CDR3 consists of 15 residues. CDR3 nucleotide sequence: TGTGCCAGCAGTGAAGCGGGCCAGGTGAACACTGAAGCTTTCTTT. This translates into CASSEAGQVNTEAFF.

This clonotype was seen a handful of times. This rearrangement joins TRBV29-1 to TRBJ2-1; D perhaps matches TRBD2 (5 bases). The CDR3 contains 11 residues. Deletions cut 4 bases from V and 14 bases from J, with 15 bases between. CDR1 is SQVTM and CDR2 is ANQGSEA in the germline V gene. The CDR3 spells CSVGSGPQKFF. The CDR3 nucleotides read TGCAGCGTTGGAAGCGGCCCCCAGAAGTTCTTC.

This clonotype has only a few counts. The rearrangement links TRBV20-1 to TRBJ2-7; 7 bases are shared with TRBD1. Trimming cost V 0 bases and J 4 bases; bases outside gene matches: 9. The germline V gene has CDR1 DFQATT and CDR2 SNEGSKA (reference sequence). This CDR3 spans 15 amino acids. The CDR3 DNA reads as TGCAGTGCTAGAGATGCGGCAGGGGGTAATTACGAGCAGTACTTC. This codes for CSARDAAGGNYEQYF.

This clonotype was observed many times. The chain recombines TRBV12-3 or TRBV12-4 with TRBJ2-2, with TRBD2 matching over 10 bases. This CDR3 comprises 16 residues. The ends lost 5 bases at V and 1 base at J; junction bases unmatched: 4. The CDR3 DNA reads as TGTGCCAGCAGTACACGGACTAGCGGGAACACCGGGGAGCTGTTTTTT. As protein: CASSTRTSGNTGELFF.

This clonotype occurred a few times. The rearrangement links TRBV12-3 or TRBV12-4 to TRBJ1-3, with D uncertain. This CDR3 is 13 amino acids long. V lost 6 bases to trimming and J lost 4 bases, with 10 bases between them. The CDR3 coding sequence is TGTGCCAGCAGGTTGACGCTGGGAAACACCATATATTTT. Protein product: CASRLTLGNTIYF.

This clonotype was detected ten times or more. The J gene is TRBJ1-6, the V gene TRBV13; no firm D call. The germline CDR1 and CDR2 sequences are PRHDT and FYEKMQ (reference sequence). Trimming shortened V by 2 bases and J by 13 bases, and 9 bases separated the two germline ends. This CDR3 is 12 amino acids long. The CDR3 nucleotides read TGTGCCAGCAGCTTACCCGCTTGGCCCCTCCACTTT. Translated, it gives CASSLPAWPLHF.

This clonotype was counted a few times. The CDR3 is CASSFLDQLGTDTQYF. CDR3 DNA sequence: TGTGCCAGCAGTTTTCTGGACCAATTGGGCACAGATACGCAGTATTTT. The chain combines TRBV27 with TRBJ2-3; D gene unclear. CDR3 length: 16 amino acids. V was pared by 3 bases and J by 1 base, with 14 bases between. In germline, CDR1 is MNHEY, CDR2 SMNVEV (reference sequence).

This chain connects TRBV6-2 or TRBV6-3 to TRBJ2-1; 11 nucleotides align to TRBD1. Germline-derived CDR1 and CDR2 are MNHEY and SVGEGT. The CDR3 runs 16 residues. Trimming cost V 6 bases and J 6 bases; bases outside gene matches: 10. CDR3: CASRSPGTGGSNEQFF. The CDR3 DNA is TGTGCCAGCAGATCTCCCGGGACAGGGGGGAGCAATGAGCAGTTCTTC.

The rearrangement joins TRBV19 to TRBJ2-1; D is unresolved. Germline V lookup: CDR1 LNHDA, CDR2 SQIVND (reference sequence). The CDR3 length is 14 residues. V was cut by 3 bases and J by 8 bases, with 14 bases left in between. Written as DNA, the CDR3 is TGTGCCAGTAGTATGGGCACTCCTACACATGAGCAGTTCTTC. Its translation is CASSMGTPTHEQFF. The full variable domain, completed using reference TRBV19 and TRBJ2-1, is DGGITQSPKYLFRKEGQNVTLSCEQNLNHDAMYWYRQDPGQGLRLIYYSQIVNDFQKGDIAEGYSVSREKKESFPLTVTSAQKNPTAFYLCASSMGTPTHEQFFGPGTRLTVL.

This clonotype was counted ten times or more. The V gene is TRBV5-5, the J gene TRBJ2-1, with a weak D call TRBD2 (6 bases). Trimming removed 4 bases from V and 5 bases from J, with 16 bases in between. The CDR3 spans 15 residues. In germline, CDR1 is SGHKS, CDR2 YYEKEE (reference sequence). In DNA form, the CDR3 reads TGTGCCAGCAGCACAACCCCCGGGACTCACAATGAGCAGTTCTTC. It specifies CASSTTPGTHNEQFF.

The CDR3 region has the DNA TGTGCCAGCAGCTTACAGATAGGCCAAGAGACCCAGTACTTC. Protein: CASSLQIGQETQYF. This chain uses TRBV7-6 with TRBJ2-5; D ambiguous. From germline, CDR1 is SGHVS and CDR2 FNYEAQ. V lost 2 bases and J 1 base, leaving 8 bases between the germline ends. This CDR3 spans 14 amino acids.

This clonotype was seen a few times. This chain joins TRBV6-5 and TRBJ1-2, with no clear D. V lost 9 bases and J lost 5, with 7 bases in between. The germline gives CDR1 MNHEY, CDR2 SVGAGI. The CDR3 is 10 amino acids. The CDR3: CASLDYGYTF. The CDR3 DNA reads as TGTGCCAGTCTCGATTATGGCTACACCTTC.